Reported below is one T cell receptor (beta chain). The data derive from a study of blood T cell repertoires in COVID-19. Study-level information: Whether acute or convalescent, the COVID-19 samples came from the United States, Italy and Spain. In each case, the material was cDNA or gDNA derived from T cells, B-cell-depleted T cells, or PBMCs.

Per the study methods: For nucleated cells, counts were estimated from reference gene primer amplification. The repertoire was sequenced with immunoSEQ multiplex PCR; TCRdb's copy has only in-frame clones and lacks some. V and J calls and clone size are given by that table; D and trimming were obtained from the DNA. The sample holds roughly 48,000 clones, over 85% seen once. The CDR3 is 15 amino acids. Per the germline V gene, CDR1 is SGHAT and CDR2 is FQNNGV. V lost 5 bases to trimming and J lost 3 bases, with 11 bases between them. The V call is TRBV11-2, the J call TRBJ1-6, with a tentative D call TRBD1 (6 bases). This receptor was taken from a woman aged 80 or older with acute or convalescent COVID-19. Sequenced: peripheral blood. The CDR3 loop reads CASSRGNVYNSPLHF. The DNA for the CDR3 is TGTGCCAGCAGCAGGGGGAATGTCTATAATTCACCCCTCCACTTT.